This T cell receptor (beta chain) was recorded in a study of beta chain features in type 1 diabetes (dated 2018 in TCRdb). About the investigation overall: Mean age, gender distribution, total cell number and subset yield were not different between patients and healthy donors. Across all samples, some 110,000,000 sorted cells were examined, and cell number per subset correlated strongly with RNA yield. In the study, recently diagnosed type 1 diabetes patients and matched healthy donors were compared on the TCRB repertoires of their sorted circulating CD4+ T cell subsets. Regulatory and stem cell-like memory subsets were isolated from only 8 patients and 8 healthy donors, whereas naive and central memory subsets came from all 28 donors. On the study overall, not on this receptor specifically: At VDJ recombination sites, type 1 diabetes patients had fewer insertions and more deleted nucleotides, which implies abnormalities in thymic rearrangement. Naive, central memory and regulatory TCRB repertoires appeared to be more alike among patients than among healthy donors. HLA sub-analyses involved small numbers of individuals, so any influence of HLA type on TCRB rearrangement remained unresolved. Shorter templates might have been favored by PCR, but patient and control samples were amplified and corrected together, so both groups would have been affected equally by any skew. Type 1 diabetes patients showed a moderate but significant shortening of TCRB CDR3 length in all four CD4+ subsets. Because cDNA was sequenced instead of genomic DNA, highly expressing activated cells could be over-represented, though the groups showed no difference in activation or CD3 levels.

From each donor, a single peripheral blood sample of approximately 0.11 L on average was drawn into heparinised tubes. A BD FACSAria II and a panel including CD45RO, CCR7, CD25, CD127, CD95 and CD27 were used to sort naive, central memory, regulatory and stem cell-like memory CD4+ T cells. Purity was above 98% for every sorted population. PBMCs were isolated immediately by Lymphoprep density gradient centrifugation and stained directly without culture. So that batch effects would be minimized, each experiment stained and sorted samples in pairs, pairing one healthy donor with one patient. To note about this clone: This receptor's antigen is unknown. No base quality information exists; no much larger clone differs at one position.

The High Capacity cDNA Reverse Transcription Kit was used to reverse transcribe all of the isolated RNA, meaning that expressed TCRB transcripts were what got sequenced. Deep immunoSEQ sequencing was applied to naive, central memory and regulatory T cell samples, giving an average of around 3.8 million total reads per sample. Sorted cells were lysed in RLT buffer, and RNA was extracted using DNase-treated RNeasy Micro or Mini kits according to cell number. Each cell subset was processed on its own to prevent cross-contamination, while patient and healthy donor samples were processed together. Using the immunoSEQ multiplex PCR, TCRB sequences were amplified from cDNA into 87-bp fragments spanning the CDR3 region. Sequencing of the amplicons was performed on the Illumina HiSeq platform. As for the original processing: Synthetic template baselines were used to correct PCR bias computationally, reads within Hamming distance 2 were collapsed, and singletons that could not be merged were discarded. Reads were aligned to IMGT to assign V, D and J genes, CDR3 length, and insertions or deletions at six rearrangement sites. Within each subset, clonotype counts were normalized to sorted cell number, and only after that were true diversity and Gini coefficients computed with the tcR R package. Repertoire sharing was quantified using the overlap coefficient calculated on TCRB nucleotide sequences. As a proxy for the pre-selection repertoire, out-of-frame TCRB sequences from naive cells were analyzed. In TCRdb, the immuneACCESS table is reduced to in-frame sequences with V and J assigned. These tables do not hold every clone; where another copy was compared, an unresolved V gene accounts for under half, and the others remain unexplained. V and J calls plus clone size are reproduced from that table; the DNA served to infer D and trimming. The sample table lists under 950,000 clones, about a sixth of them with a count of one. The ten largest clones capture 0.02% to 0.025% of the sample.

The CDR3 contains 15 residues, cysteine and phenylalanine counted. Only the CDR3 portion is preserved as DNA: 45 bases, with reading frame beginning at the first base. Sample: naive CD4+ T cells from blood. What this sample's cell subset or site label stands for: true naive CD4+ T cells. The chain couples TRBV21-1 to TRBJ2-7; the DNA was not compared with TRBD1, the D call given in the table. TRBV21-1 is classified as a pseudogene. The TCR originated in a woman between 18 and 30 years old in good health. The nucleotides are TGTGCCAGCAGCTCCCACGACAGGGCGTCCTGCGAGCAGTACTTC. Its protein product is CASSSHDRASCEQYF.